These 2 T cell receptor beta chains were sequenced from one sample in a study of cytomegalovirus exposure and HLA in healthy donors. The protocol was immunoSEQ multiplex PCR, while the TCRdb copy is restricted to in-frame clones and leaves out a portion. The data show roughly 310,000 clones, around 90% seen once. The specimen was PBMCs. These receptor sequences come from a man in his thirties or forties in good health and CMV-seronegative.

CDR3 sequence (DNA): TGTGCCATCAGTGTGGACAGGGAAGCTTTCTTT. It codes for CAISVDREAFF. This sequence joins TRBV10-3 and TRBJ1-1; 7 bases align to TRBD1. Unmatched junction bases numbered 1, after V lost 4 bases and J lost 8 bases. The CDR3 length is 11 residues. Germline V gene sequence: CDR1 ENHRY, CDR2 SYGVKD.

The rearrangement links TRBV7-6 to TRBJ1-3; the D gene is possibly TRBD1 (6 bases). V was shortened by 2 bases and J by 2 bases, with 19 bases between the two germline ends. The CDR3 contains 18 residues. Germline V gives CDR1 SGHVS, CDR2 FNYEAQ. CDR3 DNA: TGTGCCAGCAGCTTATCGGGGCTCTACGGGGGGCCTGGAAACACCATATATTTT. Its translation: CASSLSGLYGGPGNTIYF.